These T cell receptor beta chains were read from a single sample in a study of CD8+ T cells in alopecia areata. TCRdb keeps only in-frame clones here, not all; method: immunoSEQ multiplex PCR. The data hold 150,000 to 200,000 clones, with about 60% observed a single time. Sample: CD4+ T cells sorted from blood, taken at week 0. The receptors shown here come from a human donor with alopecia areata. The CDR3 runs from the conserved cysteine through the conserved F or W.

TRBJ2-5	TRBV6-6	CASTGQAAETQYF
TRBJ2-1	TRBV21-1	CARDRSYNEQFF
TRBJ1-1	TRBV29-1	CSVGHTEAFF
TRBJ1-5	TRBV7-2	CASSSIVANQPQHF
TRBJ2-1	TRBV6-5	CASSYRGAISNEQFF
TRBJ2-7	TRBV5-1	CASSSTGTPSYEQYF
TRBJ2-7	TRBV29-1	CSVEDGSYEQYF
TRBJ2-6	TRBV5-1	CASSSGIGAGANVLTF
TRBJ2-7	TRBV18	CASSPGTVSYEQYF
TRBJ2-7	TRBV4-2	CASSQDYSRDSYEQYF
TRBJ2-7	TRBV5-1	CASSRGPRDRGSSYEQYF
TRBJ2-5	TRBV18	CASSPNQETQYF
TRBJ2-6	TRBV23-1	CASSPPLAGGLRGANVLTF
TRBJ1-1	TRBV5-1	CASSLDRGEAFF
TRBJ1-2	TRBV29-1	CSVRGAGGYTF
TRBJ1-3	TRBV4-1	CASRGLSGNTIYF
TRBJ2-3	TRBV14	CASSQAGTKTDTQYF
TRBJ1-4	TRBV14	CASSRDRGQKLFF
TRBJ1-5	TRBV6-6	CASRGQGVSNQPQHF
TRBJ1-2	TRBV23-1	CASSQSFRVLLWRGSFEGGYTF